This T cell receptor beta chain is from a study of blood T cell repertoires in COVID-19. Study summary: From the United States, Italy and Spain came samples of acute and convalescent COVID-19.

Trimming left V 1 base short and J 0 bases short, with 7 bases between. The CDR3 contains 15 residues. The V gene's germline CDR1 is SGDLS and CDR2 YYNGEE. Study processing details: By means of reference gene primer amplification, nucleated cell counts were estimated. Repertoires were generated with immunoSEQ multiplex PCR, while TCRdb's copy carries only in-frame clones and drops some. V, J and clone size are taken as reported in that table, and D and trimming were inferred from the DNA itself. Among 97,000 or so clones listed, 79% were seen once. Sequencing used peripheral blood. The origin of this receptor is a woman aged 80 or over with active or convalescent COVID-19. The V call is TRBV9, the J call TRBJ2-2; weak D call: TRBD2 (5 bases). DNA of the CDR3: TGTGCCAGCAGCGTAACAGCGGCGAACACCGGGGAGCTGTTTTTT. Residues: CASSVTAANTGELFF.